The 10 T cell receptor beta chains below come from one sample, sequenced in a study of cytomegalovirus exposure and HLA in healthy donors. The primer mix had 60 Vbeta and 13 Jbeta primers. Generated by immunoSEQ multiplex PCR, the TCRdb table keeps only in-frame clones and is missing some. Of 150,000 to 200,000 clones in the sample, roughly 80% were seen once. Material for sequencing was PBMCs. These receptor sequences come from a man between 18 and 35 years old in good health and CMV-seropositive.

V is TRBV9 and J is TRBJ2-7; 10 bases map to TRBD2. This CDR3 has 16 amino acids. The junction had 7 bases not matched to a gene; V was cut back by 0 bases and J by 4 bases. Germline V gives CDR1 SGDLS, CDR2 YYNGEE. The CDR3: CASSVGSSGSGYEQYF. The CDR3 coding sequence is TGTGCCAGCAGCGTAGGCTCTAGCGGGAGTGGGTACGAGCAGTACTTC.

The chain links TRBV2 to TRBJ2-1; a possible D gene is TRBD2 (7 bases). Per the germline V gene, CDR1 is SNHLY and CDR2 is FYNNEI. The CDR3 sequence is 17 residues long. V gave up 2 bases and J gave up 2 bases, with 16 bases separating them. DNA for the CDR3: TGTGCCAGCAGTGAAATTACGGCGGGGGCCCCCTACAATGAGCAGTTCTTC. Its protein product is CASSEITAGAPYNEQFF.

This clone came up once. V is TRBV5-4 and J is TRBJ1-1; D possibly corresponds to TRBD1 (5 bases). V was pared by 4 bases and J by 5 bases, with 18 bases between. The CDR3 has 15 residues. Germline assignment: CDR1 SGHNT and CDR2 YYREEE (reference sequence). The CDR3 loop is CASSPDSLYKTEAFF. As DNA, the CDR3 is TGTGCCAGCAGCCCCGACAGCTTATACAAAACTGAAGCTTTCTTT.

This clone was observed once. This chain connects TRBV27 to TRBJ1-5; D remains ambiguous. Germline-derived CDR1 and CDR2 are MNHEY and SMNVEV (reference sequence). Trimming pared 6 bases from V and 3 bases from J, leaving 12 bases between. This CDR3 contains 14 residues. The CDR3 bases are TGTGCCAGCAGCCTGCGGCTTCCCAATCAGCCCCAGCATTTT. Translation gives CASSLRLPNQPQHF.

Here the CDR3 reads CASSKSTPEAFF. The CDR3 coding sequence is TGTGCCAGCAGCAAAAGTACTCCTGAAGCTTTCTTT. This chain uses TRBV21-1 with TRBJ1-1. TRBV21-1 is designated a pseudogene. The CDR3 runs 12 residues.

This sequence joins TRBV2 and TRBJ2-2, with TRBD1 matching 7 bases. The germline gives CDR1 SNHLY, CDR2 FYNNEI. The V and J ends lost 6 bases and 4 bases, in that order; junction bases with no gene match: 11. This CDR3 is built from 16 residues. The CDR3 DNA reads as TGTGCCAGCAGAGACAGGGAAGGGCGCGTCACCGGGGAGCTGTTTTTT. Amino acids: CASRDREGRVTGELFF.

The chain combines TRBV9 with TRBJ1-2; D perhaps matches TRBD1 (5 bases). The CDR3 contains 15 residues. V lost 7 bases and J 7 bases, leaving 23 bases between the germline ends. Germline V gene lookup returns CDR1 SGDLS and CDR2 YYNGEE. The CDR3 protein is CASSRGTGEHVGYTF. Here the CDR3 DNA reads TGTGCCAGCTCCCGCGGGACCGGAGAACATGTTGGCTACACCTTC.

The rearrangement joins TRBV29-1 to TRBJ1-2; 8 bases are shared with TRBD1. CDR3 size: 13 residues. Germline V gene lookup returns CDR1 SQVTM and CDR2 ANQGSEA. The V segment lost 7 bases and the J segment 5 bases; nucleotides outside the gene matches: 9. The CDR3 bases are TGCAGCGCTAGAGGACAGGGCGTTTATGGCTACACCTTC. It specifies CSARGQGVYGYTF.

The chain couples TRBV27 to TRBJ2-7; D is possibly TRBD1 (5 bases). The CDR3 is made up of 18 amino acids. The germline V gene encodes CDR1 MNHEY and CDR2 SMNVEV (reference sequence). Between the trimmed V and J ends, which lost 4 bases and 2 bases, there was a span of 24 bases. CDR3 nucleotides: TGTGCCAGCAGTTCGCCCAGCAGACAGAAAAGATCAGCCTACGAGCAGTACTTC. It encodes CASSSPSRQKRSAYEQYF.

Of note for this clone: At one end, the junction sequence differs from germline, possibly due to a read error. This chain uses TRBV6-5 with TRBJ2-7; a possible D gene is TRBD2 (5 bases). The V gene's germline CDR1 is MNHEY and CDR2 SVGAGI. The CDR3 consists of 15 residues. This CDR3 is CDSSYSTGLSYEQYF. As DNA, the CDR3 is TGTGACAGCAGTTACTCGACTGGACTTTCCTACGAGCAGTACTTC.